What follows is one TCR beta chain and its context. Measured with immunoSEQ multiplex PCR; TCRdb has only the in-frame clones, and not every one. The sample records about 52,000 clones, about 90% being singletons. The data originate from a study of blood T cell repertoires in COVID-19. Study-level information: Acute and convalescent COVID-19 samples came from the United States, Italy and Spain.

Germline CDR1 SGHTA, CDR2 FQGNSA. This CDR3 is built from 16 residues. V dropped 1 base and J dropped 4 bases, with 14 bases sitting between them. What was sequenced was peripheral blood. The chain recombines TRBV7-2 with TRBJ2-1; D uncertain. This TCR was sampled from a man older than 75 with active or convalescent COVID-19. CDR3 sequence reads: CASSLGPVAIYNEQFF. The DNA of the CDR3 is TGTGCCAGCAGCTTAGGGCCAGTAGCTATATACAATGAGCAGTTCTTC.